Each of the 29 T cell receptor beta chains below was sequenced from the same sample in a study of glioma-infiltrating T cells. Using RNA template, CDR3s of TCR alpha and beta were amplified with iRepertoire arm-PCR. MiXCR, applied by TCRdb to the multiplex PCR reads, yields one record per CDR3 protein. The sample consists of more than 300,000 distinct CDR3 sequences, 41% of them appearing once. Sequences were obtained from glioma tissue, nonneoplastic brain tissue, or PBMCs (not recorded which). These receptors were collected from a human donor with low-grade glioma or glioblastoma, undergoing nonglioma brain surgery, or in good health (not recorded which).

This clonotype was found many times. This chain links TRBV27 with TRBJ1-2; 9 nucleotides match TRBD1. The germline CDR1 and CDR2 sequences are MNHEY and SMNVEV (reference sequence). The trim removed 5 bases at V and 3 bases at J, leaving 10 bases unmatched. The CDR3 runs 16 residues. The CDR3 loop is CASSLSPTGGDYGYTF. CDR3 in DNA: TGTGCCAGCAGTCTGTCCCCCACAGGGGGCGACTATGGCTACACCTTC.

A few counts support this clonotype. The chain joins TRBV6-6 to TRBJ1-1; D might be TRBD1 (5 bases). Trimming stripped 2 bases from V and 4 bases from J, with 11 bases between. The CDR3 loop spans 14 amino acids. The germline gives CDR1 MNHNY, CDR2 SVGAGI (reference sequence). The DNA of the CDR3 is TGTGCCAGCAGTTACGGGGGTTTGGGCACTGAAGCTTTCTTT. This encodes CASSYGGLGTEAFF.

This clonotype was detected only a few times. The chain couples TRBV24-1 to TRBJ2-5; no clear D. Germline loops: CDR1 KGHDR, CDR2 SFDVKD. This CDR3 has 15 amino acids. Trimming shortened V by 3 bases and J by 3 bases, and 13 bases separated the two germline ends. CDR3 coding DNA: TGTGCCACCAGTGATGTGGCAGCCCGTAAAGAGACCCAGTACTTC. This sequence encodes CATSDVAARKETQYF.

The rearrangement links TRBV7-2 to TRBJ2-7, with 10 bases aligning to TRBD1. The CDR3 contains 16 residues. CDR1 is SGHTA, CDR2 FQGNSA, per germline. Losses at the gene ends were 5 bases for V and 6 bases for J; bases not matched to a gene: 13. In nucleotides, the CDR3 is TGTGCCAGCAGCCTAATATCCGGGACAGGGGCGATCGAGCAGTACTTC. It yields the protein CASSLISGTGAIEQYF.

The rearrangement uses TRBV12-3 or TRBV12-4 and TRBJ2-7; 9 nucleotides agree with TRBD1. V gave up 1 base and J gave up 3 bases; unmatched junction bases: 7. The CDR3 has 16 residues. As DNA, the CDR3 is TGTGCCAGCAGTTTAGAGGGGGGGACAGGGTACTACGAGCAGTACTTC. Translated: CASSLEGGTGYYEQYF.

This sequence joins TRBV29-1 and TRBJ1-2; 7 nucleotides align to TRBD1. Germline V lookup: CDR1 SQVTM, CDR2 ANQGSEA. Losses at the gene ends were 7 bases for V and 4 bases for J; bases not matched to a gene: 6. There are 12 residues in the CDR3. The CDR3 loop is CSAIQGFYGYTF. The CDR3 DNA sequence: TGCAGCGCTATACAGGGGTTCTATGGCTACACCTTC.

This clonotype was counted between two and nine times. V is TRBV15 and J is TRBJ2-1; D not resolved. Germline V gene sequence: CDR1 LNHNV, CDR2 YYDKDF (reference sequence). The CDR3 covers 15 residues. V was shortened by 0 bases and J by 1 base, with 7 bases between the two germline ends. CDR3 in amino acids: CATSREWGSYNEQFF. The CDR3 region has the DNA TGTGCCACCAGCAGAGAATGGGGATCCTACAATGAGCAGTTCTTC.

This clonotype was seen many times. V gene TRBV6-1 combines with J gene TRBJ2-1; 10 nucleotides align to TRBD2. The CDR3 has 17 residues. V dropped 7 bases and J dropped 0; count of bases not matched to a gene: 9. From germline, CDR1 is MNHNS and CDR2 SASEGT. CDR3 coding DNA: TGTGCCAGCACCCCAACCGAGCGGGAGGGCTCCTACAATGAGCAGTTCTTC. Translation: CASTPTEREGSYNEQFF.

This clonotype was found many times. The gene calls are TRBV15 and TRBJ2-1; 11 nucleotides match TRBD2. Germline CDR1 reads LNHNV; CDR2 reads YYDKDF (reference sequence). The junction had 5 bases not matched to a gene; V was cut back by 1 base and J by 6 bases. This CDR3 spans 16 amino acids. The CDR3 loop is CATSRVGTSGFNEQFF. The DNA for the CDR3 is TGTGCCACCAGCAGAGTGGGGACTAGCGGATTCAATGAGCAGTTCTTC.

J is TRBJ1-1 and V is TRBV4-2; D is perhaps TRBD1 (5 bases). With 5 bases removed from V and 5 bases from J, the gap between germline ends came to 15 bases. This CDR3 has 14 amino acids. Germline V gene lookup returns CDR1 LGHNA and CDR2 YNFKEQ. The CDR3 protein is CASSESNGGTEAFF. The CDR3 DNA is TGTGCCAGCAGCGAATCTAATGGGGGGACTGAAGCTTTCTTT.

This clonotype was seen a handful of times. The gene calls are TRBV7-2 and TRBJ1-2, with D possibly matching TRBD1 (6 bases). Germline CDR1 and CDR2: SGHTA and FQGNSA. Trimming removed 5 bases from V and 0 bases from J, with 10 bases in between. This CDR3 is 14 amino acids long. The CDR3 is CASSPDSTNYGYTF. CDR3 sequence (DNA): TGTGCCAGCAGCCCGGACAGCACTAACTATGGCTACACCTTC.

Comment on this clonotype: This may arise from a read error, as a much more abundant clone is one base away. The chain joins TRBV15 to TRBJ2-1; TRBD2 matches 7 bases. Germline V CDR1 and CDR2: LNHNV, YYDKDF (reference sequence). This CDR3 comprises 16 residues. The CDR3 DNA is TGTGCCACCGGCAGAGTAGGCGGGGACTATCACCCCGAGCAGTTCTTC. Residues: CATGRVGGDYHPEQFF.

This clonotype was detected ten times or more. The chain joins TRBV4-1 to TRBJ1-1; D is unclear. The V gene lost 1 base and the J gene lost 8 bases, with 14 bases spanning the gap. The germline CDR1 and CDR2 sequences are MGHRA and YSYEKL. CDR3 length: 14 amino acids. Here the CDR3 reads CASSQGFGSGEAFF. The CDR3 DNA reads TGCGCCAGCAGCCAAGGATTCGGGTCTGGGGAAGCTTTCTTT.

This clonotype was counted ten times or more. The chain uses TRBV10-3 and TRBJ1-1; D gene uncertain. The ends were cut back, 3 bases at V and 3 bases at J, with 8 bases in the middle. Germline CDR1 and CDR2: ENHRY and SYGVKD. The CDR3 runs to 13 residues. CDR3: CAISEFGDTEAFF. The CDR3, as DNA: TGTGCCATCAGTGAATTCGGGGACACTGAAGCTTTCTTT.

Details on this clonotype: An end of the junction does not agree with germline; a read error may underlie this. The V gene is TRBV4-3, the J gene TRBJ2-7; D may be TRBD1 (6 bases). Germline CDR1 LGHNA, CDR2 YSLEER. The CDR3 has 15 residues. The CDR3 DNA is TGCGCCAGCAGCCAAGATCCGGACAGAATCTACGGGCAGTACTTC. Translated, it gives CASSQDPDRIYGQYF.

This chain joins TRBV7-9 and TRBJ2-5; D gene uncertain. The CDR3 spans 15 residues. Germline V lookup: CDR1 SEHNR, CDR2 FQNEAQ (reference sequence). V lost 1 base to trimming and J lost 5 bases, with 14 bases between them. This chain's CDR3 is CASSLVRGGLETQYF. In nucleotides, the CDR3 is TGTGCCAGCAGCTTAGTACGTGGCGGCCTTGAGACCCAGTACTTC.

In nucleotides, the CDR3 is TGCGCCAGCAGCCCCTATGGGCCTGAGGCGGGGGACTACAATGAGCAGTTCTTC. The encoded protein is CASSPYGPEAGDYNEQFF. V usage is TRBV4-1 and J usage is TRBJ2-1, with 7 bases matching TRBD2. Trimming cost V 4 bases and J 3 bases; bases outside gene matches: 15. The germline V gene encodes CDR1 MGHRA and CDR2 YSYEKL. This CDR3 has 18 amino acids.

The chain uses TRBV29-1 and TRBJ2-1, with D tentatively TRBD1 (6 bases). Deletions cut 8 bases from V and 10 bases from J, with 18 bases between. The germline gives CDR1 SQVTM, CDR2 ANQGSEA. This CDR3 comprises 12 residues. The CDR3 here is CSIRDTGYEQFF. The CDR3 nucleotides are TGCAGCATCCGGGACACAGGCTACGAGCAGTTCTTC.

This clonotype appeared a few times. This chain joins TRBV20-1 and TRBJ2-1; 10 bases align to TRBD1. Germline V gene sequence: CDR1 DFQATT, CDR2 SNEGSKA (reference sequence). The trim removed 4 bases at V and 8 bases at J, leaving 11 bases unmatched. The CDR3 covers 15 residues. Here the CDR3 reads CSATKGQGFGDEQFF. The DNA for the CDR3 is TGCAGTGCTACAAAGGGACAGGGGTTTGGCGATGAGCAGTTCTTC.

Only a few counts were recorded for this clonotype. The chain employs TRBV20-1 and TRBJ1-1; weak D call: TRBD1 (6 bases). V shed 1 base and J shed 1 base, with 16 bases lying between them. CDR1 is DFQATT, CDR2 SNEGSKA, per germline (reference sequence). The CDR3 runs 16 residues. CDR3 sequence (DNA): TGCAGTGCTAGAGTCCCCTGGCAGGGGTCGAACACTGAAGCTTTCTTT. Protein sequence: CSARVPWQGSNTEAFF.

V usage is TRBV29-1 and J usage is TRBJ1-1; perhaps TRBD1 as D (5 bases). The V gene's germline CDR1 is SQVTM and CDR2 ANQGSEA. The V gene lost 4 bases and the J gene lost 0 bases, with 12 bases spanning the gap. The CDR3 has 14 amino acids. In DNA, the CDR3 is TGCAGCGTTGTAATAGACAGATTGAACACTGAAGCTTTCTTT. As protein: CSVVIDRLNTEAFF.

This clonotype was counted only a few times. The rearrangement joins TRBV6-5 to TRBJ1-1; 7 nucleotides agree with TRBD1. Looked up from germline, CDR1 is MNHEY and CDR2 is SVGAGI. The J segment lost 2 bases and the V segment lost 0 bases, leaving 3 bases of the junction unmatched. This CDR3 comprises 15 residues. This CDR3 is CASSYSGTVNTEAFF. In nucleotides, the CDR3 is TGTGCCAGCAGTTACTCAGGGACAGTAAACACTGAAGCTTTCTTT.

The rearrangement links TRBV7-2 to TRBJ1-3; D call uncertain. Trimming left V 2 bases short and J 0 bases short, with 8 bases between. The germline V gene has CDR1 SGHTA and CDR2 FQGNSA. This CDR3 spans 15 amino acids. CDR3 loop: CASSLMGNSGNTIYF. The DNA for the CDR3 is TGTGCCAGCAGCTTAATGGGGAACTCTGGAAACACCATATATTTT.

This clonotype was observed a few times. The chain uses TRBV29-1 and TRBJ2-3; 8 bases are shared with TRBD1. Per germline, CDR1 SQVTM and CDR2 ANQGSEA. Unmatched junction bases numbered 4, after V lost 1 base and J lost 4 bases. The CDR3 has 14 residues. CDR3 loop: CSVEVDRVPDTQYF. The CDR3 coding sequence is TGCAGCGTTGAAGTGGACAGGGTCCCAGATACGCAGTATTTT.

The table lists this clonotype with a few counts. The rearrangement uses TRBV20-1 and TRBJ2-1; TRBD2 matches at 12 bases. Trimming cost V 0 bases and J 9 bases; bases outside gene matches: 12. Germline-derived CDR1 and CDR2 are DFQATT and SNEGSKA (reference sequence). This CDR3 region has 17 residues. CDR3 region: CSARDRVTSGSDGEQFF. CDR3 coding DNA: TGCAGTGCTAGAGATCGGGTGACTAGCGGGAGCGATGGTGAGCAGTTCTTC.

This chain connects TRBV20-1 to TRBJ2-5; possibly TRBD1 for D (6 bases). V lost 0 bases, J lost 6 bases, and 17 bases lay in between. CDR1 and CDR2 (germline): DFQATT, SNEGSKA (reference sequence). The CDR3 has 15 residues. This CDR3 is CSARDRARGKKTQYF. In DNA, the CDR3 is TGCAGTGCTAGAGATCGGGCTAGGGGGAAGAAGACCCAGTACTTC.

This clonotype was recorded once. A much more abundant neighbour one base away suggests this may be a read error. The chain is built from TRBV28 and TRBJ1-1, with D uncertain. The CDR3 has 12 residues. V was shortened by 4 bases and J by 1 base, with 4 bases between the two germline ends. Germline CDR1 reads MDHEN; CDR2 reads SYDVKM. The CDR3 is CASSCQNTEAFF. CDR3 nucleotide sequence: TGTGCCAGCAGTTGCCAGAACACTGAAGCTTTCTTT.

Comment on this clonotype: This may come from a read error, since a much larger clone is one base off. This chain uses TRBV6-2 or TRBV6-3 with TRBJ1-1, with D possibly TRBD1 on 5 matching bases. Trimming removed 0 bases at V and 7 bases at J, with 9 bases between. The CDR3 length is 13 residues. Per germline, CDR1 MNHEY and CDR2 SVGEGT. CDR3 sequence: CASSYSSGGEAFF. For the CDR3, the DNA is TGTGCCAGCAGTTACTCGAGTGGGGGTGAAGCTTTCTTT.

This clonotype has a handful of counts. The chain joins TRBV20-1 to TRBJ2-1, with 10 nucleotides matching TRBD2. Germline assignment: CDR1 DFQATT and CDR2 SNEGSKA (reference sequence). There are 14 residues in the CDR3. The J segment lost 2 bases and the V segment lost 4 bases, leaving 2 bases of the junction unmatched. The CDR3 region is CSAKAGGPYNEQFF. For the CDR3, the DNA is TGCAGTGCTAAAGCGGGAGGGCCCTACAATGAGCAGTTCTTC.